One and the same sample provided the 29 T cell receptor beta chains below, sequenced in a study of blood T cells in healthy people across ages. Sample-barcoded 5' priming and a J-beta primer mix drove a second PCR of about 6 to 12 cycles. TCRdb analysed the 5' RACE reads with MiXCR anew, one entry per CDR3 protein. The repertoire holds about 2 million distinct CDR3 sequences, about 50% seen once, with more than 2% in the top ten. Material: blood. Receptors originate from a woman in her thirties or forties in good health.

CDR3 sequence: CASSLNVAVSSYEQYF. The CDR3 nucleotides are TGTGCCAGCAGTTTAAATGTAGCGGTAAGCTCCTACGAGCAGTACTTC. The rearrangement uses TRBV6-5 and TRBJ2-7, with D perhaps matching TRBD2 (6 bases). Per the germline V gene, CDR1 is MNHEY and CDR2 is SVGAGI. Trimming cost V 4 bases and J 0 bases, with 16 bases left between them. The CDR3 has 16 residues.

The chain combines TRBV7-2 with TRBJ2-5; D not resolved. Trimming took 1 base from V and 5 from J, leaving 11 bases between them. Germline V gene data show CDR1 as SGHTA and CDR2 as FQGNSA. This CDR3 spans 14 amino acids. CDR3 amino acids: CASSLGRRTETQYF. CDR3 bases: TGTGCCAGCAGCTTAGGTCGCAGAACGGAGACCCAGTACTTC.

This clonotype was seen a few times. The genes are TRBV6-5 and TRBJ2-5; 12 nucleotides agree with TRBD2. From germline, CDR1 is MNHEY and CDR2 SVGAGI. The trim removed 4 bases at V and 6 bases at J, leaving 9 bases unmatched. The CDR3 sequence is 16 residues long. The chain's CDR3 is CASSLSLAGGFKTQYF. In DNA, the CDR3 is TGTGCCAGCAGTTTAAGCCTAGCGGGGGGGTTTAAGACCCAGTACTTC.

J is TRBJ2-5 and V is TRBV6-6; a possible D gene is TRBD1 (6 bases). The germline V gene has CDR1 MNHNY and CDR2 SVGAGI (reference sequence). The V end lost 6 bases, the J end lost 1 base, and 12 bases lay between the germline ends. The CDR3 is 14 residues long. In nucleotides, the CDR3 is TGTGCCAGCAGGTCCGGGACACTCCAAGAGACCCAGTACTTC. It translates to CASRSGTLQETQYF.

The chain uses TRBV29-1 and TRBJ2-1, with D maybe TRBD1 (6 bases). V lost 4 bases and J 9 bases, leaving 13 bases between the germline ends. This CDR3 spans 12 amino acids. Germline CDR1 is SQVTM and CDR2 is ANQGSEA. For the CDR3, the DNA is TGCAGCGTTGTAAACAGGGCAAGTGAGCAGTTCTTC. It specifies CSVVNRASEQFF.

The chain uses TRBV9 and TRBJ1-4, with 8 bases matching TRBD1. Germline CDR1 reads SGDLS; CDR2 reads YYNGEE. Unmatched junction bases numbered 7, after V lost 5 bases and J lost 7 bases. The CDR3 spans 14 residues. In DNA, the CDR3 is TGTGCCAGCAGTATGGACAGGGTCGGTGAAAAACTGTTTTTT. Translated: CASSMDRVGEKLFF.

The V gene is TRBV14, the J gene TRBJ2-7; perhaps TRBD1 as D (6 bases). The germline gives CDR1 SGHDN, CDR2 FVKESK. This CDR3 comprises 15 residues. V was cut by 0 bases and J by 1 base, with 10 bases left in between. The CDR3 coding sequence is TGTGCCAGCAGCCAAGAACAGGGAAGGTCCTACGAGCAGTACTTC. Translation gives CASSQEQGRSYEQYF.

This clonotype was recorded a few times. V usage is TRBV9 and J usage is TRBJ2-7; D remains unclear. The CDR3 has 14 amino acids. V was pared by 3 bases and J by 4 bases, with 14 bases between. CDR1 SGDLS and CDR2 YYNGEE come from the germline V gene. The CDR3 region has the DNA TGTGCCAGCAGCGGGGGTCTTTTTAGTTACGAGCAGTACTTC. It is translated as CASSGGLFSYEQYF. The whole variable domain, filled in from reference TRBV9 and TRBJ2-7, reads DSGVTQTPKHLITATGQRVTLRCSPRSGDLSVYWYQQSLDQGLQFLIQYYNGEERAKGNILERFSAQQFPDLHSELNLSSLELGDSALYFCASSGGLFSYEQYFGPGTRLTVT.

The chain has TRBV4-2 and TRBJ2-5; 7 positions agree with TRBD1. Looked up from germline, CDR1 is LGHNA and CDR2 is YNFKEQ. J gave up 13 bases and V 4 bases, and 9 bases lay outside the gene matches. The CDR3 is 12 amino acids. The CDR3 loop is CASSPQGGARYF. In DNA, the CDR3 is TGTGCCAGCAGCCCTCAAGGGGGCGCCCGGTACTTC.

V and J are TRBV6-5 and TRBJ2-5, with TRBD1 as a possible D gene (6 bases). The CDR3 extends over 16 amino acids. Deletions cut 5 bases from V and 4 bases from J, with 20 bases between. Germline CDR1 MNHEY, CDR2 SVGAGI. CDR3 DNA: TGTGCCAGCAGTGACTACAGGGACGGGCTTGCAGAGACCCAGTACTTC. It specifies CASSDYRDGLAETQYF.

This clonotype was seen a few times. The chain has TRBV14 and TRBJ2-3, with 7 bases lining up with TRBD2. The CDR3 length is 14 residues. V lost 2 bases, J lost 9 bases, and 8 bases stayed unmatched. CDR1 and CDR2 from the germline V gene are SGHDN and FVKESK. CDR3 protein: CASSQHLADFTQYF. For the CDR3, the DNA is TGTGCCAGCAGCCAACATCTAGCGGACTTCACGCAGTATTTT.

This clonotype was seen only a few times. V gene TRBV9 combines with J gene TRBJ1-6, with unresolved D. This CDR3 is built from 13 residues. Trimming shortened V by 5 bases and J by 6 bases, and 9 bases separated the two germline ends. Germline V gene lookup returns CDR1 SGDLS and CDR2 YYNGEE. In nucleotides, the CDR3 is TGTGCCAGCAGTGTGGACGGTAATTCACCCCTCCACTTT. This sequence encodes CASSVDGNSPLHF.

This clonotype was observed a few times. The chain combines TRBV2 with TRBJ2-7; D unclear. CDR3 length equals 14 residues. V lost 5 bases, J lost 2 bases, and 13 bases lay in between. Germline-derived CDR1 and CDR2 are SNHLY and FYNNEI. The CDR3 DNA reads as TGTGCCAGCAGTTGGGGTCCCCCTACCTACGAGCAGTACTTC. It specifies CASSWGPPTYEQYF.

V and J are TRBV6-2 or TRBV6-3 and TRBJ2-5; 7 positions match TRBD1. Germline CDR1 is MNHEY and CDR2 is SVGEGT. The CDR3 covers 16 residues. J gave up 2 bases and V 6 bases, and 12 bases lay outside the gene matches. The CDR3 is CASRINRLTGQETQYF. The CDR3 nucleotides are TGTGCCAGCAGAATAAACCGACTGACAGGGCAAGAGACCCAGTACTTC.

In its sample, this clonotype was seen a few times. The chain is built from TRBV6-1 and TRBJ2-1; TRBD2 might be the D (5 bases). The V end lost 4 bases, the J end lost 9 bases, and 13 bases lay between the germline ends. The CDR3 runs 13 residues. Germline assignment: CDR1 MNHNS and CDR2 SASEGT. CDR3 sequence (DNA): TGTGCCAGCAGTGGTCACCCTGGGAGTGAGCAGTTCTTC. Protein product: CASSGHPGSEQFF.

This clonotype appeared a few times. CDR3 sequence reads: CASSLGFGNEQFF. The CDR3 DNA reads TGTGCCAGCAGCCTAGGATTTGGCAATGAGCAGTTCTTC. The chain has TRBV27 and TRBJ2-1, with D unclear. The germline gives CDR1 MNHEY, CDR2 SMNVEV (reference sequence). The ends were cut back, 6 bases at V and 6 bases at J, with 12 bases in the middle. This CDR3 region has 13 residues.

The V gene is TRBV5-1, the J gene TRBJ2-5; no firm D call. The germline V and J ends were trimmed by 1 base and 1 base, with 20 bases remaining between them. Germline lookup yields CDR1 SGHRS and CDR2 YFSETQ. This CDR3 is built from 18 residues. The CDR3 here is CASSLYNSNLYTQETQYF. The CDR3 bases are TGCGCCAGCAGCTTGTACAACAGTAACCTGTACACCCAAGAGACCCAGTACTTC.

This sequence joins TRBV28 and TRBJ2-7; 7 bases agree with TRBD1. With V trimmed by 8 bases and J by 2 bases, 9 bases remained unmatched. This CDR3 comprises 14 residues. In germline, CDR1 is MDHEN, CDR2 SYDVKM. The CDR3 loop is CASGRGQPPYEQYF. The CDR3 nucleotides read TGTGCCAGCGGCCGGGGACAGCCCCCCTACGAGCAGTACTTC.

The chain carries TRBV4-3 and TRBJ1-4; D might be TRBD1 (5 bases). CDR1 and CDR2 from the germline V gene are LGHNA and YSLEER. The CDR3 spans 18 residues. V was cut by 0 bases and J by 5 bases, with 19 bases left in between. CDR3 DNA sequence: TGCGCCAGCAGCCAAGATTTCCCGCGGGACCTGGGGAATGAAAAACTGTTTTTT. Encoded protein: CASSQDFPRDLGNEKLFF.

This clonotype came up a few times. This chain uses TRBV5-1 with TRBJ2-1; 8 bases are a match to TRBD1. The germline CDR1 and CDR2 sequences are SGHRS and YFSETQ. The CDR3 is made up of 15 amino acids. V lost 4 bases, J lost 3 bases, and 6 bases stayed unmatched. Written as DNA, the CDR3 is TGCGCCAGCAGCGGACAGGGAGGCAACTACAATGAGCAGTTCTTC. Amino acids: CASSGQGGNYNEQFF.

This clonotype occurred many times. The V and J genes are TRBV20-1 and TRBJ2-6, with 7 bases matching TRBD1. V lost 3 bases and J lost 2; bases outside the gene matches: 4. Germline CDR1 and CDR2: DFQATT and SNEGSKA (reference sequence). The CDR3 sequence is 15 residues long. CDR3 nucleotides: TGCAGTGCTAGGAGGGGGCACGCTGGGGCCAACGTCCTGACTTTC. This sequence encodes CSARRGHAGANVLTF.

The chain is built from TRBV20-1 and TRBJ2-4; D not certain. Trimming removed 5 bases at V and 4 bases at J, with 12 bases between. This CDR3 is built from 13 residues. CDR1 and CDR2 from the germline V gene are DFQATT and SNEGSKA (reference sequence). CDR3: CSAGAPKKNIQYF. The CDR3 nucleotides read TGCAGTGCTGGAGCGCCAAAGAAAAACATTCAGTACTTC.

This clonotype was observed a few times. The chain combines TRBV6-1 with TRBJ2-7; 7 bases are a match to TRBD2. V trimming: 2 bases; J trimming: 0 bases; junction bases outside the gene matches: 10. Germline V gene lookup returns CDR1 MNHNS and CDR2 SASEGT. The CDR3 is 17 amino acids. CDR3 protein: CASSERAQAGFSYEQYF. Here the CDR3 DNA reads TGTGCCAGCAGTGAAAGGGCTCAAGCGGGGTTCTCCTACGAGCAGTACTTC.

The V call is TRBV4-3, the J call TRBJ2-3; D is tentatively TRBD1 or TRBD2 (5 bases each). Trimming left V 4 bases short and J 2 bases short, with 13 bases between. CDR3 length: 15 residues. Germline V gene data show CDR1 as LGHNA and CDR2 as YSLEER. CDR3 DNA sequence: TGCGCCAGCAGCCCTATGGTGGGGGTCACAGATACGCAGTATTTT. Its protein product is CASSPMVGVTDTQYF.

At least ten counts were recorded for this clonotype. The J gene is TRBJ2-5, the V gene TRBV7-2; D unresolved. Deletions cut 4 bases from V and 3 bases from J, with 6 bases between. The CDR3 spans 12 residues. Germline lookup yields CDR1 SGHTA and CDR2 FQGNSA. The CDR3 DNA sequence: TGTGCCAGCAGCTACGTCGAAGAGACCCAGTACTTC. It encodes CASSYVEETQYF. The variable domain in full, with the rest retrieved from reference TRBV7-2 and TRBJ2-5, is GAGVSQSPSNKVTEKGKDVELRCDPISGHTALYWYRQSLGQGLEFLIYFQGNSAPDKSGLPSDRFSAERTGGSVSTLTIQRTQQEDSAVYLCASSYVEETQYFGPGTRLLVL.

In DNA, the CDR3 is TGTGCCAGCAGCTTTGAGTCCAACGTCCTGACTTTC. This codes for CASSFESNVLTF. The chain carries TRBV7-9 and TRBJ2-6, with D unresolved. The germline V gene has CDR1 SEHNR and CDR2 FQNEAQ (reference sequence). V lost 3 bases to trimming and J lost 8 bases, with 5 bases between them. CDR3 length: 12 amino acids.

There are a few counts of this clonotype. This chain connects TRBV7-2 to TRBJ2-5, with 11 bases aligning to TRBD2. V was clipped by 1 base and J by 3 bases; unmatched bases: 7. Germline V gene data show CDR1 as SGHTA and CDR2 as FQGNSA. The CDR3 runs to 17 residues. CDR3 loop: CASSLDLAGGSEETQYF. The CDR3 DNA reads as TGTGCCAGCAGCTTAGATCTAGCGGGGGGTTCGGAAGAGACCCAGTACTTC.

V usage is TRBV7-9 and J usage is TRBJ1-2, with TRBD1 as a possible D gene (6 bases). The CDR3 consists of 13 residues. Per the germline V gene, CDR1 is SEHNR and CDR2 is FQNEAQ (reference sequence). V was trimmed by 6 bases and J by 4 bases, leaving 12 bases between them. The CDR3 DNA reads TGTGCCAGCAGACCCGGACAGACCTATGGCTACACCTTC. It encodes CASRPGQTYGYTF.

This clonotype came up a few times. The rearrangement joins TRBV7-2 to TRBJ2-1, with D possibly TRBD2 on 5 matching bases. The CDR3 length is 18 residues. CDR1 and CDR2 (germline): SGHTA, FQGNSA. V lost 0 bases and J lost 2, with 17 bases in between. The CDR3 here is CASSLAHGLPGPYNEQFF. In nucleotides, the CDR3 is TGTGCCAGCAGCTTAGCGCACGGACTCCCAGGCCCCTACAATGAGCAGTTCTTC.